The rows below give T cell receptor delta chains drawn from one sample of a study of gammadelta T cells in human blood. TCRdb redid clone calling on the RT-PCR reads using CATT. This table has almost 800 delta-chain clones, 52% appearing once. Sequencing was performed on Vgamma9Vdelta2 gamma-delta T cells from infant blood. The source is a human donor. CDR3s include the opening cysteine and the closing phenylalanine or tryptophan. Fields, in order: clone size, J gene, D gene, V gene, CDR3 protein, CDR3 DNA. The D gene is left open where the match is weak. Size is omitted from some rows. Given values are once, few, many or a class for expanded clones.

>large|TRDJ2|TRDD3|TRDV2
CACDTVGGRQALTAQLFF
TGTGCCTGTGACACCGTTGGGGGACGACAAGCTTTGACAGCACAACTCTTCTTT
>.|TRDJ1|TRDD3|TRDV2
CACDILGDTRYTDKLIF
TGTGCCTGTGACATACTGGGGGATACGCGGTACACCGATAAACTCATCTTT
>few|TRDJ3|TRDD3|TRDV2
CACDMAGGYAGSWDTRQMFF
TGTGCCTGTGACATGGCTGGGGGATACGCAGGATCCTGGGACACCCGACAGATGTTTTTC
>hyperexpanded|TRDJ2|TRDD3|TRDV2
CACDNVWGIRGSLTAQLFF
TGTGCCTGTGACAATGTCTGGGGGATACGAGGCTCTTTGACAGCACAACTCTTCTTT
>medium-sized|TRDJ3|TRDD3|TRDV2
CACDTLGDTQTSSWDTRQMFF
TGTGCCTGTGACACCCTGGGGGATACGCAAACGAGTTCCTGGGACACCCGACAGATGTTTTTC
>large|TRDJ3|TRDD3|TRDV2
CACDTAGGYSWDTRQMFF
TGTGCCTGTGACACCGCTGGGGGATACTCCTGGGACACCCGACAGATGTTTTTC
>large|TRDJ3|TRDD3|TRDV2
CACDTAPGGSSSWDTRQMFF
TGTGCCTGTGACACCGCCCCTGGGGGATCCAGCTCCTGGGACACCCGACAGATGTTTTTC
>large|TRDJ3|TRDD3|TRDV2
CACDTLGERGSWDTRQMFF
TGTGCCTGTGACACGCTGGGGGAGAGAGGATCCTGGGACACCCGACAGATGTTTTTC
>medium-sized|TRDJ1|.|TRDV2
CACDTGTQHWQTYTDKLIF
TGTGCCTGTGACACCGGGACTCAGCACTGGCAGACGTACACCGATAAACTCATCTTT
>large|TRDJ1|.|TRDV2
CACDTWGTDKLIF
TGTGCCTGTGACACCTGGGGGACCGATAAACTCATCTTT
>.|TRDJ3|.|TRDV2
CACDTVVGASSWDTRQMFF
TGTGCCTGTGACACCGTGGTGGGGGCTAGCTCCTGGGACACTCGACAGATGTTTTTC
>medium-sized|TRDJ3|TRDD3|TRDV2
CACVPLGDTRSWDTRQMFF
TGTGCCTGTGTTCCTTTGGGGGATACGCGCTCCTGGGACACCCGACAGATGTTTTTC
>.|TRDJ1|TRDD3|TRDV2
CACYPRGYLYTDKLIF
TGTGCCTGCTACCCCCGGGGATATTTGTACACCGATAAACTCATCTTT
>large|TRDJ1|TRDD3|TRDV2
CACDSLGDTDKLIF
TGTGCCTGTGACTCACTGGGGGATACCGATAAACTCATCTTT
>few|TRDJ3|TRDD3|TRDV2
CACDPLYWGIREGPWDTRQMFF
TGTGCCTGTGACCCCCTGTACTGGGGGATACGCGAGGGACCCTGGGACACCCGACAGATGTTTTTC
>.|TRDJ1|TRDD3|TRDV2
CACDSLENRLGDTKYTDRKLIF
TGTGCCTGTGACTCCCTCGAAAACAGACTGGGGGATACGAAGTACACCGATAGAAAACTCATCTTT
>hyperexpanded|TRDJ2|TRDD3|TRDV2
CACDTLTGGYVRGGAQLFF
TGTGCCTGTGACACCCTTACTGGGGGATACGTGAGGGGAGGAGCACAACTCTTCTTT
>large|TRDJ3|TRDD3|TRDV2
CACDTGGYGSWDTRQMFF
TGTGCCTGTGACACTGGGGGATACGGATCCTGGGACACCCGACAGATGTTTTTC
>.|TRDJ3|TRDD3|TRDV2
CARDTAGLLGDTRSSWDTRLMFF
TGTGCCCGTGACACAGCGGGTCTACTGGGGGATACCCGGAGCTCCTGGGACACCCGACTGATGTTTTTC
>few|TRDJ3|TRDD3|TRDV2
CACDPLLGDTRTALSWDTRQMFF
TGTGCCTGTGACCCTTTACTGGGGGATACGCGGACGGCCCTCTCCTGGGACACCCGACAGATGTTTTTC
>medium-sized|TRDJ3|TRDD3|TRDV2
CACDTITGGYSWDTRQMFF
TGTGCCTGTGACACGATTACTGGGGGATACTCCTGGGACACCCGACAGATGTTTTTC